Listed below are T cell receptor beta chains from one sample, sequenced in a study of T-cell memory formation after mild COVID-19. A single record per CDR3 protein comes from TCRdb applying MiXCR to the 5' RACE reads. Of over 250,000 distinct CDR3 sequences in the sample, approximately 16% are singletons; the top ten hold 20% to 25%. The sample was PBMCs or a T cell subset sorted from them (not recorded which). Receptors were obtained from a man younger than 30 who had mild COVID-19 (a few samples of this study predate the infection). Cell type and time point are not known. CDR3s include the opening cysteine and the closing phenylalanine or tryptophan. Fields, in order: J gene, D gene, V gene, clone size, CDR3 DNA, CDR3 protein. The D gene is left open where the match is weak. Not all rows give a size; the values are once, few, many and, for expanded clones, a class.

J: TRBJ2-2
D: TRBD2
V: TRBV12-3/TRBV12-4
size: many
DNA: TGTGCCAGCAGCTTAGCCCTAGCGGGGGTTACCGGGGAGCTGTTTTTT
CDR3: CASSLALAGVTGELFF

J: TRBJ2-3
D: TRBD1
V: TRBV7-9
size: .
DNA: TGTGCCAGCAGCTTATTTGGGGACAGGGGAACAGATACGCAGTATTTT
CDR3: CASSLFGDRGTDTQYF

J: TRBJ2-7
D: TRBD1
V: TRBV29-1
size: few
DNA: TGCAGCGTTGAAGAGACAGGGTTCGAGCAGTACTTC
CDR3: CSVEETGFEQYF

J: TRBJ1-1
D: .
V: TRBV2
size: .
DNA: TGTGCCAGCAGGACCCCCCGGGGTAACACTGAAGCTTTCTTT
CDR3: CASRTPRGNTEAFF

J: TRBJ2-5
D: TRBD1
V: TRBV12-3/TRBV12-4
size: few
DNA: TGTGCCAGCAGTTGGGGGACAGGGGGAGAGACCCAGTACTTC
CDR3: CASSWGTGGETQYF

J: TRBJ2-5
D: TRBD2
V: TRBV19
size: few
DNA: TGTGCCAGTAATGGCTGGGGGGGCCAAGAGACCCAGTACTTC
CDR3: CASNGWGGQETQYF

J: TRBJ2-5
D: TRBD1
V: TRBV10-3
size: few
DNA: TGTGCCATCAGTGGAGAGGACAGGGGTCAAGAGACCCAGTACTTC
CDR3: CAISGEDRGQETQYF

J: TRBJ2-2
D: .
V: TRBV18
size: once
DNA: TGTGCCAGCTCAACGACCCGGACCAGCGCGAACACCGGGGAGCTGTTTTTT
CDR3: CASSTTRTSANTGELFF

J: TRBJ2-5
D: .
V: TRBV4-2
size: few
DNA: TGTGCCAGCAGCCAGTCCACCCTTATCCAGACCCAGTACTTC
CDR3: CASSQSTLIQTQYF

J: TRBJ1-1
D: .
V: TRBV29-1
size: few
DNA: TGCAGCGTTGAAGATTTGGGCCCCGAAGCTTTCTTT
CDR3: CSVEDLGPEAFF

J: TRBJ2-7
D: .
V: TRBV12-3/TRBV12-4
size: many
DNA: TGTGCCAGCAGTTCGTATAACGGAGATAACGAGCAGTACTTC
CDR3: CASSSYNGDNEQYF

J: TRBJ2-3
D: TRBD2
V: TRBV4-2
size: few
DNA: TGTGCCAGCAGCCAAGCACCGGCTAGCGGGGACACAGATACGCAGTATTTT
CDR3: CASSQAPASGDTDTQYF

J: TRBJ1-1
D: TRBD1
V: TRBV9
size: .
DNA: TGTGCCAGCAGCCAGGGGGTTGGAGGACCGTACACTGAAGCTTTCTTT
CDR3: CASSQGVGGPYTEAFF

J: TRBJ1-4
D: TRBD1
V: TRBV4-3
size: many
DNA: TGCGCCAGCAGCCGTACCTGGCAGGGGGCGGAAAAACTGTTTTTT
CDR3: CASSRTWQGAEKLFF